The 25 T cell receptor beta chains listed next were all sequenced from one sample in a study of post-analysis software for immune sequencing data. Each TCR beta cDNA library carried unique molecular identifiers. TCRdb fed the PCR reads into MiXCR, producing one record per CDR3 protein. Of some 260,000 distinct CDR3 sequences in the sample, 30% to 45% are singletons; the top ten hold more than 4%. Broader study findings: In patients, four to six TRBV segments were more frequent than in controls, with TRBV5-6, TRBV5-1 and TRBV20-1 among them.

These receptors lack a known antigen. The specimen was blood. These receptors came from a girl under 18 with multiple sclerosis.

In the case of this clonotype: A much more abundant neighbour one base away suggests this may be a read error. The CDR3: CAIRRQGAANEQFF. CDR3 coding DNA: TGTGCCATCAGGAGACAGGGGGCGGCCAATGAGCAGTTCTTC. The rearrangement links TRBV10-3 to TRBJ2-1, with 10 bases lining up with TRBD1. The V gene end was trimmed by 6 bases and the J gene end by 6 bases; junction bases not matched to a gene: 5. The CDR3 covers 14 residues. Germline V CDR1 and CDR2: ENHRY, SYGVKD.

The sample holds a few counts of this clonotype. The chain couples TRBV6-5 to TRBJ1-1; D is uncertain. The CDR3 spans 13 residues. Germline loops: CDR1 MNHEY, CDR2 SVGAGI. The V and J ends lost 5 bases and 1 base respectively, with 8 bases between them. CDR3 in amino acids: CASSDTPNTEAFF. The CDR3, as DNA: TGTGCCAGCAGTGACACACCGAACACTGAAGCTTTCTTT.

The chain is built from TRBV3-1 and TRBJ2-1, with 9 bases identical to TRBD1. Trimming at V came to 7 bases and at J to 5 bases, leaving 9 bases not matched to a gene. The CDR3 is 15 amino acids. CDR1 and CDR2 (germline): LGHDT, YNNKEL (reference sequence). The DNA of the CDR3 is TGTGCCAGCACCCGCCGGGACAGGGCGAACAATGAGCAGTTCTTC. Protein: CASTRRDRANNEQFF.

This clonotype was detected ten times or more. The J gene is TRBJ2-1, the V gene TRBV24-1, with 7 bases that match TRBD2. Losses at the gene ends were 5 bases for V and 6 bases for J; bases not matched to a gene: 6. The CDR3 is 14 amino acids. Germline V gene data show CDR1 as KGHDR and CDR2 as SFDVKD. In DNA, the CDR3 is TGTGCCACCAGTGCCAGCGGGGTCCTCAATGAGCAGTTCTTC. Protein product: CATSASGVLNEQFF.

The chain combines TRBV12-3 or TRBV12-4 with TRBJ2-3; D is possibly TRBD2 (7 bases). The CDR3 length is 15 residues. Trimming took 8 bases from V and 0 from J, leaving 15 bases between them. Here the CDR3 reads CASGGLAESTDTQYF. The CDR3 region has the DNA TGTGCCAGCGGGGGGCTAGCGGAGAGCACAGATACGCAGTATTTT.

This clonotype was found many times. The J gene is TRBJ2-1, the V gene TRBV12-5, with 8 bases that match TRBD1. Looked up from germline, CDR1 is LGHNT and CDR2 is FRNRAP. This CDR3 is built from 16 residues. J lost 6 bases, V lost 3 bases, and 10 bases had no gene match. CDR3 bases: TGTGCTAGTGGTTTTGAACAGGACAGGGAACCCAATGAGCAGTTCTTC. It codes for CASGFEQDREPNEQFF.

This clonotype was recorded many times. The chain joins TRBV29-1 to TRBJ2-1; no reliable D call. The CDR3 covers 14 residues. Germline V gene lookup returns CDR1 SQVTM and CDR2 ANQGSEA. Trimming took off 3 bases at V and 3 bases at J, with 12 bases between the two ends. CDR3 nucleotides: TGCAGCGTTGACGGCGCCACACTCTACAATGAGCAGTTCTTC. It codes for CSVDGATLYNEQFF.

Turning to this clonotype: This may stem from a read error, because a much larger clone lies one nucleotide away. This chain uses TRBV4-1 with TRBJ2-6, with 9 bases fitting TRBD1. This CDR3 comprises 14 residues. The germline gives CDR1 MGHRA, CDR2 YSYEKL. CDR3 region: CASGDRAGANVPTF. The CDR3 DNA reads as TGCGCCAGCGGGGACAGGGCTGGGGCCAACGTCCCGACTTTC.

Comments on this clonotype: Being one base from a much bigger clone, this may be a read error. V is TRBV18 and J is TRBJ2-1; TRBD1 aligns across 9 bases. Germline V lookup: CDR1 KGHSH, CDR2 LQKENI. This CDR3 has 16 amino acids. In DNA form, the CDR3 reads TGTGTCAGCTCACCATATCCGGGACAGGGTCGTGATGAGCAGTTCTTC. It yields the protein CVSSPYPGQGRDEQFF.

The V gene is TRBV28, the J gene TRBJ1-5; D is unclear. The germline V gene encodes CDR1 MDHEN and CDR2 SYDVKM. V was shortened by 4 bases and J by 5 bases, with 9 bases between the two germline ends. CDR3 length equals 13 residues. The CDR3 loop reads CASSWGPHQPQHF. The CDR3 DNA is TGTGCCAGCAGTTGGGGTCCCCATCAGCCCCAGCATTTT. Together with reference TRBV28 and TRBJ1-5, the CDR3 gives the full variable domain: DVKVTQSSRYLVKRTGEKVFLECVQDMDHENMFWYRQDPGLGLRLIYFSYDVKMKEKGDIPEGYSVSREKKERFSLILESASTNQTSMYLCASSWGPHQPQHFGDGTRLSIL.

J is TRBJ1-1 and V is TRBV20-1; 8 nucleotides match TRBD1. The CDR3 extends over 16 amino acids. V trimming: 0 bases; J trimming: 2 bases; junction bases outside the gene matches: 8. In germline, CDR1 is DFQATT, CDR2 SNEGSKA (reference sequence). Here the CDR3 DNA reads TGCAGTGCTAGAGAACCAGGGGGCGCGAAAAACACTGAAGCTTTCTTT. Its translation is CSAREPGGAKNTEAFF.

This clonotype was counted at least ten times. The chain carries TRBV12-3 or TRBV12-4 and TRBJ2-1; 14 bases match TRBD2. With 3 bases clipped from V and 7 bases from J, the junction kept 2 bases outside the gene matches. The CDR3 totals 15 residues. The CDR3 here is CASSFRLAGGNEQFF. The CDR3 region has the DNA TGTGCCAGCAGTTTTCGACTAGCGGGGGGGAATGAGCAGTTCTTC.

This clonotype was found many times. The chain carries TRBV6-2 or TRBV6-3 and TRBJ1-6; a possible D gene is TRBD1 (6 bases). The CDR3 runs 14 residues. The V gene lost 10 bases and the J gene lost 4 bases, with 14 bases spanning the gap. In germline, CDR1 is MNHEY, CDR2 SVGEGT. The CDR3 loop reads CATTPTGYNSPLHF. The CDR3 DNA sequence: TGTGCCACCACCCCGACAGGATATAATTCACCCCTCCACTTT.

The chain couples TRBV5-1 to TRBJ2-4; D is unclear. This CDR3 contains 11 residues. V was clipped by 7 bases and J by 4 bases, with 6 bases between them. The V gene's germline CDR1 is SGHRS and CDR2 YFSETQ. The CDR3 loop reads CASAEKNIQYF. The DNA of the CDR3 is TGCGCCAGCGCGGAGAAAAACATTCAGTACTTC.

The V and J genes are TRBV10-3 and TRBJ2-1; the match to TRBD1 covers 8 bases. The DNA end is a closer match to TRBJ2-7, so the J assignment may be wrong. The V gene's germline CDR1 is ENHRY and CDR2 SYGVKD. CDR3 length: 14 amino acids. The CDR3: CAIRWDRSSYEQYF. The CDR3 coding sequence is TGTGCCATCAGGTGGGACAGGTCATCCTACGAGCAGTACTTC.

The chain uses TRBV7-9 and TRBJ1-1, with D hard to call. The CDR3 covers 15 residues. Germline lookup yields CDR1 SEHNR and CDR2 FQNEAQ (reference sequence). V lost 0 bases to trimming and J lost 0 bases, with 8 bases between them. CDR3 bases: TGTGCCAGCAGCTTAGCGGGAGTCATGAACACTGAAGCTTTCTTT. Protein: CASSLAGVMNTEAFF.

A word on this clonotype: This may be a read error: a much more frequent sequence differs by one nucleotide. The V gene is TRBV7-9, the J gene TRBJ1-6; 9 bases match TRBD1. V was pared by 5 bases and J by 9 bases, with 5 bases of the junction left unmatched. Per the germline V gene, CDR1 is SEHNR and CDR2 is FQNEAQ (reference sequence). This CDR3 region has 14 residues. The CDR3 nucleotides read TGTGCCAGCAGCGTAGGACAGGGGAGTTCACCCCTCCACTTT. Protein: CASSVGQGSSPLHF.

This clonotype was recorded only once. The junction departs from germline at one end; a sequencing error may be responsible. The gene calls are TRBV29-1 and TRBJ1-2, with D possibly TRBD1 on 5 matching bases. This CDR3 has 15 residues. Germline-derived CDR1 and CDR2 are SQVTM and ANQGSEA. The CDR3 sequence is CSVGDGYLGVYGHTF. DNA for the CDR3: TGCAGCGTTGGGGACGGCTACCTGGGAGTCTATGGCCACACCTTC. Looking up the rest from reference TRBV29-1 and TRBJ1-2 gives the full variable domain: SAVISQKPSRDICQRGTSLTIQCQVDSQVTMMFWYRQQPGQSLTLIATANQGSEATYESGFVIDKFPISRPNLTFSTLTVSNMSPEDSSIYLCSVGDGYLGVYGHTFGSGTRLTVV.

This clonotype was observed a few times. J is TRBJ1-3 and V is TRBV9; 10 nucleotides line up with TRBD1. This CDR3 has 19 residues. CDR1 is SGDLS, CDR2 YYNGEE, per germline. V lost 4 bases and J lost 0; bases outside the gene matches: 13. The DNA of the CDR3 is TGTGCCAGCAGCTTCAGCCGGGACAGGGGTCGACTCTCTGGAAACACCATATATTTT. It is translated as CASSFSRDRGRLSGNTIYF.

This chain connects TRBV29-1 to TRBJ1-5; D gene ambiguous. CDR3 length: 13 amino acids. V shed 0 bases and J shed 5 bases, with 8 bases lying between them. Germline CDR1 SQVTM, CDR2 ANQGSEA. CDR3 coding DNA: TGCAGCGTTGAAGAGAGCGCGGATCAGCCCCAGCATTTT. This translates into CSVEESADQPQHF.

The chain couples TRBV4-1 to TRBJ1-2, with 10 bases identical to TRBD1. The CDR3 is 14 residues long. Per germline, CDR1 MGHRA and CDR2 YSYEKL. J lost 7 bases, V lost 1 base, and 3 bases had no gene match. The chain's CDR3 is CASSQVGTGVGYTF. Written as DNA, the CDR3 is TGCGCCAGCAGCCAAGTAGGGACAGGGGTTGGCTACACCTTC.

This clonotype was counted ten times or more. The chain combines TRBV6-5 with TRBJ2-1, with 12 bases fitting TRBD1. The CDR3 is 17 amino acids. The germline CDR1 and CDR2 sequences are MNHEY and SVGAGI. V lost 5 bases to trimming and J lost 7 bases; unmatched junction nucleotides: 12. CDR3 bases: TGTGCCAGCAGTCCAACCCGGGGACAGGGGGCGCGGAATGAGCAGTTCTTC. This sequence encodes CASSPTRGQGARNEQFF.

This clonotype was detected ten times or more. The CDR3 loop is CASSLWSGSRTDTQYF. The CDR3 nucleotides are TGTGCCAGCAGTTTATGGAGCGGGAGTAGGACAGATACGCAGTATTTT. The chain joins TRBV12-3 or TRBV12-4 to TRBJ2-3, with 8 positions matching TRBD2. The CDR3 is made up of 16 amino acids. After removal of 2 bases from V and 3 bases from J, the junction contained 7 bases not matched to a gene.

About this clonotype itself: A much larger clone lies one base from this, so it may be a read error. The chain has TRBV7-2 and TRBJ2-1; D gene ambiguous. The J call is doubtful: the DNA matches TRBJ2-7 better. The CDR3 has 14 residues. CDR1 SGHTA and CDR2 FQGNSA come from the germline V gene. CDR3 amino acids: CASSFRVTYNEQYF. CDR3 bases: TGTGCCAGCAGCTTCCGGGTCACCTACAATGAGCAGTACTTC.

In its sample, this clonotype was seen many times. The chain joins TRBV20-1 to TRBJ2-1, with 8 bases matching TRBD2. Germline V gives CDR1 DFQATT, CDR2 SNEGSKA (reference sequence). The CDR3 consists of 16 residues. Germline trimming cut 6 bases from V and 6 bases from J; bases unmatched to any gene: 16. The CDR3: CSAGGELAAISNEQFF. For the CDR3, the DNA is TGCAGTGCGGGGGGGGAACTAGCGGCGATTTCCAATGAGCAGTTCTTC.